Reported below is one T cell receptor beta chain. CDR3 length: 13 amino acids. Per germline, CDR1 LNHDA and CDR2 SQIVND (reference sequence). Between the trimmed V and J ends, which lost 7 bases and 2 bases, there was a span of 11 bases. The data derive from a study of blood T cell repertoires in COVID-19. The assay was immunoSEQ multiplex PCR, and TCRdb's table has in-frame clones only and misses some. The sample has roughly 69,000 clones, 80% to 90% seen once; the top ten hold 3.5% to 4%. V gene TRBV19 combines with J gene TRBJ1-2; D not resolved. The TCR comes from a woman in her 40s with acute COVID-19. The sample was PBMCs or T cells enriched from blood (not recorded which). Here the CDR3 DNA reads TGTGCCAGTAACAACGGCAGGAACTATGGCTACACCTTC. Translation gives CASNNGRNYGYTF.